Below, 2 T cell receptor beta chains from the same sample are listed, as sequenced in a study of technical replicates of blood from several donors. TCRdb's table, derived via immunoSEQ multiplex PCR, lists solely in-frame clones and lacks some. The sample consists of under 50,000 clones, around 96% of them appearing once. Sample: T cells isolated from PBMCs. These TCRs come from a human donor in good health.

V usage is TRBV2 and J usage is TRBJ1-2; no clear D gene. V was cut by 8 bases and J by 7 bases, with 23 bases left in between. This CDR3 has 15 residues. Germline lookup yields CDR1 SNHLY and CDR2 FYNNEI. CDR3 protein: CASQLETGTPGGYTF. DNA for the CDR3: TGTGCCAGCCAATTGGAGACTGGAACTCCTGGTGGCTACACCTTC.

The chain couples TRBV27 to TRBJ1-3; D perhaps matches TRBD1 (5 bases). The CDR3 covers 16 residues. The germline V gene encodes CDR1 MNHEY and CDR2 SMNVEV (reference sequence). V lost 3 bases and J lost 2, with 14 bases in between. Here the CDR3 DNA reads TGTGCCAGCAGTTTGGAGGGGCCGGGGACTGGAAACACCATATATTTT. Translated: CASSLEGPGTGNTIYF.